The 30 T cell receptor beta chains below all came from one sample that was sequenced in a study of blood T cells in healthy people across ages. A second PCR, run for about 6 to 12 cycles, used a sample-barcoded 5' primer plus a J-beta primer mix. Each CDR3 protein gets one entry after TCRdb re-called the 5' RACE reads with MiXCR. The sample lists about 1.8 million distinct CDR3 sequences, around 48% occurring once. The sample consisted of blood. These receptors came from a middle-aged woman in good health.

As regards this clonotype: One end of the junction varies from germline; a read error may be responsible. The chain couples TRBV4-2 to TRBJ1-2; 8 positions match TRBD1. Germline loops: CDR1 LGHNA, CDR2 YNFKEQ. CDR3 length: 15 residues. Here the CDR3 reads CASSQEGTGAYGYTF. Written as DNA, the CDR3 is TGCGCCAGCAGCCAAGAAGGGACAGGAGCCTATGGCTACACCTTC.

The V gene is TRBV11-1, the J gene TRBJ2-1; 9 nucleotides agree with TRBD2. This CDR3 region has 15 residues. V trimming: 2 bases; J trimming: 7 bases; junction bases outside the gene matches: 6. CDR1 SGHAT and CDR2 FQDESV come from the germline V gene (reference sequence). Here the CDR3 DNA reads TGTGCCAGCAGCTTATTTGGGACTAGCTCTAATGAGCAGTTCTTC. Translation: CASSLFGTSSNEQFF.

The chain employs TRBV28 and TRBJ2-7, with 7 bases that match TRBD1. This CDR3 contains 15 residues. V gave up 4 bases and J gave up 2 bases; unmatched junction bases: 8. The V gene's germline CDR1 is MDHEN and CDR2 SYDVKM. The CDR3 here is CASSYGTDLPYEQYF. The CDR3 DNA reads TGTGCCAGCAGTTACGGGACAGACCTTCCCTACGAGCAGTACTTC. Variable domain in full (rest from reference TRBV28 and TRBJ2-7): DVKVTQSSRYLVKRTGEKVFLECVQDMDHENMFWYRQDPGLGLRLIYFSYDVKMKEKGDIPEGYSVSREKKERFSLILESASTNQTSMYLCASSYGTDLPYEQYFGPGTRLTVT.

This clonotype was seen only a few times. V is TRBV21-1 and J is TRBJ2-5; the table's D call, TRBD2, has no DNA check behind it. TRBV21-1 is described as a pseudogene. This CDR3 spans 16 amino acids. CDR3 sequence: CASSKGSGSGQETQYF. DNA of the CDR3: TGTGCCAGCAGCAAAGGAAGCGGGAGTGGTCAAGAGACCCAGTACTTC.

This clonotype was found a few times. J is TRBJ2-5 and V is TRBV28, with D possibly matching TRBD2 (5 bases). Germline V gene data show CDR1 as MDHEN and CDR2 as SYDVKM. The CDR3 covers 18 residues. V was shortened by 5 bases and J by 1 base, with 23 bases between the two germline ends. CDR3 DNA: TGTGCCAGCAGTCCAAGACACGGGTACGGGGATAGCCAAGAGACCCAGTACTTC. Its protein product is CASSPRHGYGDSQETQYF.

For this clonotype: This sequence may be a read error, since a much larger clone differs from it by one base. The V and J genes are TRBV5-5 and TRBJ2-1, with 14 bases that match TRBD2. Germline lookup yields CDR1 SGHKS and CDR2 YYEKEE (reference sequence). The CDR3 length is 15 residues. Here the CDR3 DNA reads TGTGGCAGCAGCTTGACTAGCGGGGGGGCCGGTGAGCAGTTCTTC. It translates to CGSSLTSGGAGEQFF.

V gene TRBV9 combines with J gene TRBJ1-4; no reliable D call. Per germline, CDR1 SGDLS and CDR2 YYNGEE. The V and J ends lost 4 bases and 3 bases respectively, with 16 bases between them. There are 16 residues in the CDR3. The CDR3 here is CASSPRTPAANEKLFF. The CDR3 bases are TGTGCCAGCAGCCCCCGGACTCCTGCGGCTAATGAAAAACTGTTTTTT.

This clonotype was counted between two and nine times. The genes are TRBV4-1 and TRBJ2-7; TRBD1 might be the D (5 bases). V was shortened by 1 base and J by 0 bases, with 10 bases between the two germline ends. There are 15 residues in the CDR3. Germline V gene sequence: CDR1 MGHRA, CDR2 YSYEKL. For the CDR3, the DNA is TGCGCCAGCAGCCAAGGCTCAGGGAACTCCTACGAGCAGTACTTC. Protein sequence: CASSQGSGNSYEQYF.

This clonotype was found a few times. This chain connects TRBV29-1 to TRBJ2-3, with 14 bases lining up with TRBD2. Germline loops: CDR1 SQVTM, CDR2 ANQGSEA. CDR3 length equals 14 residues. J was trimmed by 6 bases and V by 7 bases; bases with no gene match: 6. The CDR3 coding sequence is TGCAGCGGACTAGCGGGGGGGCGAAAGGATACGCAGTATTTT. As protein: CSGLAGGRKDTQYF.

This chain uses TRBV12-3 or TRBV12-4 with TRBJ2-5; 8 bases fit TRBD2. CDR3 length: 14 residues. V shed 3 bases, J shed 7 bases, and the junction held 7 bases outside the gene matches. CDR3 sequence (DNA): TGTGCCAGCAGTTTTGGACTAGCCGCGGGGACCCAGTACTTC. Its protein is CASSFGLAAGTQYF.

This clonotype was found once. A read error may explain this, as a much larger clone is one base away. The V call is TRBV29-1, the J call TRBJ2-4, with D unresolved. The end of the DNA is better explained by TRBJ2-7, so the J call may be wrong. The CDR3 is 13 amino acids. CDR1 is SQVTM, CDR2 ANQGSEA, per germline. DNA of the CDR3: TGCAGCGTTGAAGGCCCCCATAAACACGAGCAGTACTTC. Translated: CSVEGPHKHEQYF.

This clonotype was recorded a few times. The genes are TRBV24-1 and TRBJ2-3; D remains ambiguous. Germline-derived CDR1 and CDR2 are KGHDR and SFDVKD. CDR3 length: 10 residues. V lost 10 bases and J lost 8, with 9 bases in between. The CDR3 sequence is CATRGVTQYF. The CDR3 DNA follows: TGTGCCACTCGTGGGGTTACGCAGTATTTT.

V usage is TRBV28 and J usage is TRBJ1-2; TRBD1 aligns across 9 bases. Germline-derived CDR1 and CDR2 are MDHEN and SYDVKM. Germline trimming cut 6 bases from V and 8 bases from J; bases unmatched to any gene: 16. The CDR3 length is 16 residues. The CDR3 bases are TGTGCCAGCAGCCCTTTGGGTACAGGGGGCGCAGGGGGCTACACCTTC. Protein sequence: CASSPLGTGGAGGYTF.

The gene calls are TRBV11-2 and TRBJ2-2; 8 bases are a match to TRBD1. This CDR3 region has 14 residues. Losses at the gene ends were 8 bases for V and 5 bases for J; bases not matched to a gene: 7. Looked up from germline, CDR1 is SGHAT and CDR2 is FQNNGV. CDR3 amino acids: CASPGTGGTGELFF. CDR3 in DNA: TGTGCCAGCCCGGGAACAGGGGGTACCGGGGAGCTGTTTTTT. Complete variable domain (other parts from reference TRBV11-2 and TRBJ2-2): EAGVAQSPRYKIIEKRQSVAFWCNPISGHATLYWYQQILGQGPKLLIQFQNNGVVDDSQLPKDRFSAERLKGVDSTLKIQPAKLEDSAVYLCASPGTGGTGELFFGEGSRLTVL.

This chain links TRBV5-5 with TRBJ2-7; no clear D gene. The germline V and J ends were trimmed by 3 bases and 4 bases, with 14 bases remaining between them. Germline V gene lookup returns CDR1 SGHKS and CDR2 YYEKEE (reference sequence). The CDR3 runs 14 residues. CDR3 sequence reads: CASSSRGVAYEQYF. CDR3 nucleotides: TGTGCCAGCAGCTCCCGCGGTGTGGCGTACGAGCAGTACTTC.

The rearrangement joins TRBV7-2 to TRBJ2-3; D is undetermined. The CDR3 covers 15 residues. V was cut by 6 bases and J by 2 bases, with 15 bases left in between. CDR1 is SGHTA, CDR2 FQGNSA, per germline. This chain's CDR3 is CASRPRPITTDTQYF. The CDR3 nucleotides are TGTGCCAGCAGGCCGAGGCCGATCACCACAGATACGCAGTATTTT.

This clonotype has only a few counts. The chain employs TRBV12-3 or TRBV12-4 and TRBJ1-2; TRBD1 agrees at 10 bases. This CDR3 is built from 14 residues. Trimming removed 4 bases from V and 8 bases from J; junction bases left unmatched: 7. CDR3 sequence (DNA): TGTGCCAGCAGTTCGAACCCGGGACAGGGGGGCTACACCTTC. Protein: CASSSNPGQGGYTF.

The chain links TRBV28 to TRBJ2-5, with D perhaps being TRBD1 or TRBD2 (5 bases each). In germline, CDR1 is MDHEN, CDR2 SYDVKM. CDR3 length: 15 amino acids. V lost 6 bases and J lost 2, with 16 bases in between. In nucleotides, the CDR3 is TGTGCCAGCAGGGCCGGGGCCCTATCACAAGAGACCCAGTACTTC. Protein: CASRAGALSQETQYF.

The chain combines TRBV4-2 with TRBJ2-7, with 9 bases that match TRBD1. The trim removed 4 bases at V and 7 bases at J, leaving 11 bases unmatched. The CDR3 contains 15 residues. Germline values: CDR1 LGHNA, CDR2 YNFKEQ. As DNA, the CDR3 is TGTGCCAGCAGCCCGGACAGGGGAGGGGTACGGGAGCAGTACTTC. This codes for CASSPDRGGVREQYF.

The chain has TRBV2 and TRBJ2-7; perhaps TRBD2 as D (5 bases). Germline assignment: CDR1 SNHLY and CDR2 FYNNEI. V was shortened by 3 bases and J by 7 bases, with 13 bases between the two germline ends. The CDR3 sequence is 13 residues long. CDR3 sequence (DNA): TGTGCCAGCAGTGATCTTCGGTCGGGGGAGCAGTACTTC. This codes for CASSDLRSGEQYF.

This clonotype was detected only a few times. The genes are TRBV7-2 and TRBJ2-7, with TRBD1 identical over 7 bases. V lost 5 bases and J lost 6; bases outside the gene matches: 16. The CDR3 has 16 residues. Per germline, CDR1 SGHTA and CDR2 FQGNSA. In DNA, the CDR3 is TGTGCCAGCAGCACTACCCGACAGGGTCGGGGTGGCGAGCAGTACTTC. Amino acids: CASSTTRQGRGGEQYF.

This clonotype showed up just a few times. The chain joins TRBV7-9 to TRBJ2-7, with D perhaps TRBD1 or TRBD2 (5 bases each). The CDR3 has 17 residues. Trimming stripped 5 bases from V and 0 bases from J, with 20 bases between. Germline V CDR1 and CDR2: SEHNR, FQNEAQ (reference sequence). The DNA for the CDR3 is TGTGCCAGCAGCCCGTTAACCCCCCCGGGGCCCTCCTACGAGCAGTACTTC. Its translation is CASSPLTPPGPSYEQYF.

There are a few counts of this clonotype. The chain uses TRBV7-8 and TRBJ1-4, with 8 bases aligning to TRBD1. Germline CDR1 is SGHVS and CDR2 is FQNEAQ. V lost 1 base, J lost 11 bases, and 3 bases stayed unmatched. The CDR3 has 13 residues. The CDR3 loop is CASSLVTGEKLFF. CDR3 in DNA: TGTGCCAGCAGCTTAGTGACAGGGGAGAAACTGTTTTTT.

The J gene is TRBJ1-5, the V gene TRBV7-9; D ambiguous. Germline V gene sequence: CDR1 SEHNR, CDR2 FQNEAQ (reference sequence). The CDR3 contains 14 residues. The V gene lost 5 bases and the J gene lost 0 bases, with 8 bases spanning the gap. The CDR3: CASSAHLSNQPQHF. CDR3 in DNA: TGTGCCAGCAGCGCCCACCTTAGCAATCAGCCCCAGCATTTT.

Only a few counts were recorded for this clonotype. The CDR3 protein is CASSLLARSSYNEQFF. DNA of the CDR3: TGTGCCAGCAGTTTATTGGCCCGGAGCTCCTACAATGAGCAGTTCTTC. The chain has TRBV27 and TRBJ2-1, with D unresolved. The CDR3 contains 16 residues. Germline values: CDR1 MNHEY, CDR2 SMNVEV (reference sequence). With 1 base removed from V and 0 bases from J, the gap between germline ends came to 10 bases.

The gene calls are TRBV7-3 and TRBJ2-1, with TRBD2 matching over 9 bases. CDR3 size: 18 residues. The V segment lost 0 bases and the J segment 9 bases; nucleotides outside the gene matches: 15. Germline CDR1 is SGHTA and CDR2 is FQGTGA. The CDR3 DNA is TGTGCCAGCAGCTTAACGGCCCTACAGGCGGGGGGGCGGAGTGAGCAGTTCTTC. Protein: CASSLTALQAGGRSEQFF. The whole variable domain, filled in from reference TRBV7-3 and TRBJ2-1, reads GAGVSQTPSNKVTEKGKYVELRCDPISGHTALYWYRQSLGQGPEFLIYFQGTGAADDSGLPNDRFFAVRPEGSVSTLKIQRTERGDSAVYLCASSLTALQAGGRSEQFFGPGTRLTVL.

CDR3 DNA sequence: TGTGCCAGCAGCCAAGAACTTCCCGGGACACCGTACGAGCAGTACTTC. Translated, it gives CASSQELPGTPYEQYF. The chain has TRBV4-2 and TRBJ2-7; weak D call: TRBD1 (6 bases). Germline V gives CDR1 LGHNA, CDR2 YNFKEQ. The CDR3 is 16 amino acids. V lost 0 bases, J lost 4 bases, and 16 bases lay in between.

The rearrangement links TRBV7-6 to TRBJ2-6, with a possible D match to TRBD1 (6 bases). Germline CDR1 SGHVS, CDR2 FNYEAQ. V was clipped by 3 bases and J by 0 bases, with 12 bases between them. There are 17 residues in the CDR3. In DNA form, the CDR3 reads TGTGCCAGCAGCTTGAGGGACACCCGCTCTGGGGCCAACGTCCTGACTTTC. This gives the protein CASSLRDTRSGANVLTF.

The chain has TRBV12-3 or TRBV12-4 and TRBJ2-3; D uncertain. The length of the CDR3 is 15 residues. Trimming removed 1 base from V and 3 bases from J, with 11 bases in between. CDR3 in DNA: TGTGCCAGCAGTTTAGGGAGAAGGTTAACAGATACGCAGTATTTT. Protein: CASSLGRRLTDTQYF.

This chain uses TRBV6-2 or TRBV6-3 with TRBJ2-3; tentatively, D is TRBD1 (6 bases). The CDR3 has 13 amino acids. CDR1 and CDR2 from the germline V gene are MNHEY and SVGEGT. V was pared by 6 bases and J by 2 bases, with 9 bases between. The CDR3 DNA reads TGTGCCAGCAGAGACAGGCACACAGATACGCAGTATTTT. Translating it yields CASRDRHTDTQYF.